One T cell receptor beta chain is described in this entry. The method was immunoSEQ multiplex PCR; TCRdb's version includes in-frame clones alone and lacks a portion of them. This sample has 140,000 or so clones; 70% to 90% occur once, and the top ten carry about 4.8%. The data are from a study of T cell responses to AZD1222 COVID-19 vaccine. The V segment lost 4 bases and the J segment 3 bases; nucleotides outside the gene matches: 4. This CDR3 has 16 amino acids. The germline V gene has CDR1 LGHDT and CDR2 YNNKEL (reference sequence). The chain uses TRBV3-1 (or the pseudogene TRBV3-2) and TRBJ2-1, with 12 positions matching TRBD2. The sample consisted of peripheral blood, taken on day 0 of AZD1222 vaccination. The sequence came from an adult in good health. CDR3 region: CASSPRTSGDYNEQFF. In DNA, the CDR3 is TGTGCCAGCAGCCCGCGGACTAGCGGGGACTACAATGAGCAGTTCTTC.